Listed below are T cell receptor beta chains from one sample, sequenced in a study of regulatory T cells in long-lasting Graves disease. TCRdb reprocessed the multiplex PCR reads via MiXCR and lists one record per CDR3 protein. The data contain roughly 470,000 distinct CDR3 sequences, about 20% of them singletons. The sequenced sample was peripheral blood mononuclear cells (PBMCs), obtained when the disease was refractory, from a patient treated with antithyroid drugs. These receptors all come from a female donor with Graves disease. Each CDR3 is given with its conserved first and last residue.

v_call	j_call	cdr3_aa
TRBV10-2	TRBJ1-1	CASSFGHTEAFF
TRBV28	TRBJ1-2	CASSVNYGYTF
TRBV11-2	TRBJ2-7	CASSFSSGLYEQYF
TRBV19	TRBJ1-1	CASSPYRGPMNTEAFF
TRBV20-1	TRBJ2-7	CSARLGRGTSGTRSFYEQYF
TRBV6-1	TRBJ2-7	CASSADKREQYF
TRBV25-1	TRBJ2-5	CASSEFKGSVETQYF
TRBV28	TRBJ2-2	CASSLNSEGGELFF
TRBV29-1	TRBJ1-4	CSVVTGANEKLFF
TRBV28	TRBJ1-1	CASSPLGYTEAFF
TRBV27	TRBJ2-7	CASSLGQGSSLYEQYF
TRBV30	TRBJ2-7	CAWSAGLSYEQYF
TRBV7-3	TRBJ2-2	CASKLAGDRGGELFF
TRBV11-2	TRBJ2-6	CASSPGGLSGANVLTF
TRBV20-1	TRBJ2-5	CSARGDTELQETQYF
TRBV25-1	TRBJ2-3	CASSAVVEADTQYF
TRBV29-1	TRBJ1-1	CSVEESNTEAFF
TRBV7-2	TRBJ1-3	CASSFRQGQAGNTIYF
TRBV20-1	TRBJ2-1	CSARGEGYNEQFF
TRBV7-3	TRBJ1-1	CASSREWNTEAFF
TRBV11-2	TRBJ2-7	CASSLKGNRVIYEQYF
TRBV4-2	TRBJ1-5	CASSQVQGVDQPQHF
TRBV28	TRBJ1-2	CASSFQGANYGYTF
TRBV30	TRBJ2-1	CACLQGDYNEQFF
TRBV19	TRBJ2-7	CASSTSWGGWYEQYF
TRBV20-1	TRBJ2-3	CSARPLASSTDTQYF
TRBV30	TRBJ1-4	CAWTAGVVTTTTNEKLFF
TRBV6-1	TRBJ2-7	CASSELDASSYEQYF
TRBV27	TRBJ2-5	CASSLGPMVGSQYF
TRBV3-1	TRBJ2-7	CASSHFGTGEDQQYF
TRBV12-3/TRBV12-4	TRBJ1-6	CASSLTENNSPLHF
TRBV5-1	TRBJ2-7	CASSLRDRAYEQYF
TRBV7-3	TRBJ2-7	CASSLDREQYF